The entry below gives a single TCR beta chain sequence along with its context. The antigen is not known. The entry originates in a study of monozygotic twins with cystic fibrosis. About the research overall: Library input was around 3.2 micrograms of fragmented DNA, with 15 PCR cycles. Study-level results: Clonality was generally low (median approximately 0.0094), higher in the most severe patients. Co-twins had the most similar V usage for 13 of 16 pairs, J for 8. Monozygotic CF twin pairs shared significantly more nucleotide-identical clonotypes than unrelated CF individuals did.

Some clones are missing from TCRdb's copy, which holds only in-frame ones; the method was immunoSEQ multiplex PCR. This table has over 25,000 clones, around 96% appearing once. The CDR3 runs 17 residues. Trimming removed 3 bases from V and 2 bases from J; junction bases left unmatched: 10. Germline V lookup: CDR1 SGHAT, CDR2 FQNNGV. The source is a girl aged 2 to 10 with cystic fibrosis. Material: blood. The chain employs TRBV11-2 and TRBJ2-1; 7 bases are shared with TRBD2. This CDR3 is CASSLNGGGPPYNEQFF. The CDR3 DNA reads as TGTGCCAGCAGCTTGAACGGGGGAGGGCCCCCCTACAATGAGCAGTTCTTC. The variable domain in full, completed from reference TRBV11-2 and TRBJ2-1, reads EAGVAQSPRYKIIEKRQSVAFWCNPISGHATLYWYQQILGQGPKLLIQFQNNGVVDDSQLPKDRFSAERLKGVDSTLKIQPAKLEDSAVYLCASSLNGGGPPYNEQFFGPGTRLTVL.